A single sample gave rise to the 30 T cell receptor beta chains below, sequenced in a study of T cell responses to AZD1222 COVID-19 vaccine. The data were produced by immunoSEQ multiplex PCR, yet TCRdb's version contains in-frame clones alone and is incomplete. The sample consists of approximately 130,000 clones, about 88% of them appearing once. The material sequenced was peripheral blood, taken 28 days after the second AZD1222 dose. The receptors were gathered from an adult who received the AZD1222 COVID-19 vaccine.

The chain combines TRBV3-1 (or the pseudogene TRBV3-2) with TRBJ2-7; no reliable D call. V lost 1 base to trimming and J lost 1 base, with 11 bases between them. Per germline, CDR1 LGHDT and CDR2 YNNKEL (reference sequence). The CDR3 length is 15 residues. CDR3 DNA: TGTGCCAGCAGCCAAGCTCGGACGGCTTCCTACGAGCAGTACTTC. Its translation is CASSQARTASYEQYF.

J is TRBJ1-2 and V is TRBV18; D remains unclear. CDR1 and CDR2 from the germline V gene are KGHSH and LQKENI. V was cut by 0 bases and J by 4 bases, with 12 bases left in between. The CDR3 length is 15 residues. The CDR3 coding sequence is TGTGCCAGCTCACCACCGGGAGCCGGGAGCTATGGCTACACCTTC. It is translated as CASSPPGAGSYGYTF.

CDR3 sequence: CASTMGQANTEAFF. The CDR3 nucleotides are TGTGCCAGCACTATGGGACAGGCGAACACTGAAGCTTTCTTT. This sequence joins TRBV2 and TRBJ1-1; TRBD1 matches 8 bases. The CDR3 is 14 residues long. Trimming took 7 bases from V and 1 from J; bases not matched to a gene: 5. Germline assignment: CDR1 SNHLY and CDR2 FYNNEI.

The chain is built from TRBV21-1 and TRBJ2-6; the table assigns TRBD1, which was not confirmed against the DNA. TRBV21-1 is recorded as a pseudogene. The CDR3 is 16 residues long. The DNA of the CDR3 is TGTGCCAGCAGCCGGGACATGGAATTATGGGCCAACGTCCTGACTTTC. Amino acid sequence: CASSRDMELWANVLTF.

This chain joins TRBV28 and TRBJ2-3, with no clear D. The germline V and J ends were trimmed by 6 bases and 11 bases, with 12 bases remaining between them. Germline V gene data show CDR1 as MDHEN and CDR2 as SYDVKM. The CDR3 is 11 amino acids. CDR3 in amino acids: CASSSPYRQYF. The CDR3 DNA sequence: TGTGCCAGCAGCTCCCCATACAGGCAGTATTTT.

The CDR3 spells CAIQQGPGGYTF. The DNA for the CDR3 is TGTGCCATCCAACAGGGGCCTGGGGGCTACACCTTC. The chain combines TRBV12-3 or TRBV12-4 with TRBJ1-2; 7 bases line up with TRBD1. Trimming cost V 10 bases and J 8 bases; bases outside gene matches: 10. There are 12 residues in the CDR3.

This clone came up once. The chain recombines TRBV4-1 with TRBJ1-2, with 7 bases fitting TRBD1. Germline-derived CDR1 and CDR2 are MGHRA and YSYEKL. There are 14 residues in the CDR3. J lost 6 bases, V lost 1 base, and 5 bases had no gene match. The CDR3 loop is CASSQGTGVHGYTF. Here the CDR3 DNA reads TGCGCCAGCAGCCAAGGGACAGGAGTCCATGGCTACACCTTC.

This chain connects TRBV29-1 to TRBJ1-1; D gene ambiguous. In germline, CDR1 is SQVTM, CDR2 ANQGSEA. This CDR3 has 11 amino acids. The V gene lost 5 bases and the J gene lost 1 base, with 5 bases spanning the gap. Written as DNA, the CDR3 is TGCAGCGTTCTGGGGAACACTGAAGCTTTCTTT. Translated: CSVLGNTEAFF.

The CDR3 region is CASSLGQAGYTF. The CDR3 region has the DNA TGTGCCAGCAGTTTAGGTCAGGCGGGATACACCTTC. The rearrangement links TRBV12-3 or TRBV12-4 to TRBJ1-2; no reliable D call. The CDR3 runs 12 residues. Trimming shortened V by 1 base and J by 11 bases, and 11 bases separated the two germline ends.

This chain links TRBV30 with TRBJ1-3, with D possibly being TRBD1 (6 bases). The germline V gene has CDR1 GTSNPN and CDR2 SVGIG (reference sequence). V dropped 0 bases and J dropped 4 bases, with 13 bases sitting between them. CDR3 length: 15 residues. The CDR3 DNA is TGTGCCTGGAGTGTACAGGGTCGGGGAGGAAACACCATATATTTT. Protein sequence: CAWSVQGRGGNTIYF. The full variable domain, rest sourced from reference TRBV30 and TRBJ1-3, is SQTIHQWPATLVQPVGSPLSLECTVEGTSNPNLYWYRQAAGRGLQLLFYSVGIGQISSEVPQNLSASRPQDRQFILSSKKLLLSDSGFYLCAWSVQGRGGNTIYFGEGSWLTVV.

The chain joins TRBV7-6 to TRBJ1-4; D may be TRBD1 (5 bases). The CDR3 length is 15 residues. Per the germline V gene, CDR1 is SGHVS and CDR2 is FNYEAQ. The V gene lost 1 base and the J gene lost 6 bases, with 12 bases spanning the gap. The CDR3 nucleotides read TGTGCCAGCAGCTTAGGGCGGGGAGGGGATGAAAAACTGTTTTTT. It yields the protein CASSLGRGGDEKLFF.

This clone was seen just once. V and J are TRBV10-3 and TRBJ1-5; 10 nucleotides line up with TRBD1. Germline-derived CDR1 and CDR2 are ENHRY and SYGVKD. Trimming took 6 bases from V and 4 from J; bases not matched to a gene: 6. The length of the CDR3 is 15 residues. This CDR3 is CAISPGQGINQPQHF. The CDR3 bases are TGTGCCATCAGCCCGGGACAGGGGATTAATCAGCCCCAGCATTTT.

This chain joins TRBV7-8 and TRBJ1-2; D unclear. Germline-derived CDR1 and CDR2 are SGHVS and FQNEAQ. The CDR3 is 16 amino acids. The V end was cut by 1 base, the J end by 0 bases, with 12 bases between. As DNA, the CDR3 is TGTGCCAGCAGCTTAGGATTCGCGGACTCTAACTATGGCTACACCTTC. Its translation is CASSLGFADSNYGYTF.

V is TRBV4-2 and J is TRBJ1-5; D uncertain. CDR3 length: 15 amino acids. Trimming pared 4 bases from V and 3 bases from J, leaving 13 bases between. CDR1 and CDR2 from the germline V gene are LGHNA and YNFKEQ. In DNA form, the CDR3 reads TGTGCCAGCAGCCCCTCCTCTGGGAACAATCAGCCCCAGCATTTT. This translates into CASSPSSGNNQPQHF.

The V gene is TRBV30, the J gene TRBJ1-4; D perhaps matches TRBD1 (6 bases). Looked up from germline, CDR1 is GTSNPN and CDR2 is SVGIG (reference sequence). The V end lost 0 bases, the J end lost 7 bases, and 6 bases lay between the germline ends. The CDR3 sequence is 12 residues long. In nucleotides, the CDR3 is TGTGCCTGGAGTGTACAGGGTGAAAAACTGTTTTTT. It is translated as CAWSVQGEKLFF.

The chain has TRBV5-1 and TRBJ1-1; 7 bases are shared with TRBD1. V was pared by 3 bases and J by 1 base, with 6 bases of the junction left unmatched. This CDR3 has 15 residues. Germline V gene sequence: CDR1 SGHRS, CDR2 YFSETQ. The CDR3 region has the DNA TGCGCCAGCAGCTCAAGACAGGGACAGAACACTGAAGCTTTCTTT. Encoded protein: CASSSRQGQNTEAFF.

J is TRBJ2-5 and V is TRBV7-9; D is uncertain. The CDR3 has 13 residues. V gave up 0 bases and J gave up 9 bases, with 11 bases separating them. Germline V lookup: CDR1 SEHNR, CDR2 FQNEAQ (reference sequence). The CDR3 region has the DNA TGTGCCAGCAGCTTAGCGGCCTCTAGTCCCCAGTACTTC. It codes for CASSLAASSPQYF. Full variable domain (missing parts from reference TRBV7-9 and TRBJ2-5): DTGVSQNPRHKITKRGQNVTFRCDPISEHNRLYWYRQTLGQGPEFLTYFQNEAQLEKSRLLSDRFSAERPKGSFSTLEIQRTEQGDSAMYLCASSLAASSPQYFGPGTRLLVL.

This rearrangement joins TRBV5-1 to TRBJ1-2; 7 bases are a match to TRBD1. Germline lookup yields CDR1 SGHRS and CDR2 YFSETQ. The CDR3 consists of 14 residues. Germline trimming cut 3 bases from V and 4 bases from J; bases unmatched to any gene: 6. CDR3 coding DNA: TGCGCCAGCAGCTACCAGGGGGTGAGCTATGGCTACACCTTC. Amino acid sequence: CASSYQGVSYGYTF.

The chain links TRBV6-1 to TRBJ1-2; D unclear. V gave up 4 bases and J gave up 2 bases, with 17 bases separating them. CDR1 is MNHNS, CDR2 SASEGT, per germline. There are 16 residues in the CDR3. The CDR3 reads CASSGGGRVLNYGYTF. The CDR3 nucleotides are TGTGCCAGCAGTGGGGGAGGGAGGGTCCTCAACTATGGCTACACCTTC.

The gene calls are TRBV10-3 and TRBJ1-5; 7 nucleotides line up with TRBD1. This CDR3 comprises 13 residues. The ends lost 6 bases at V and 4 bases at J; junction bases unmatched: 3. The germline gives CDR1 ENHRY, CDR2 SYGVKD. CDR3 amino acids: CAIRGQVNQPQHF. In DNA form, the CDR3 reads TGTGCCATCAGAGGACAGGTTAATCAGCCCCAGCATTTT.

The chain joins TRBV5-6 to TRBJ2-7; tentatively, D is TRBD1 or TRBD2 (5 bases each). The CDR3 contains 12 residues. Germline lookup yields CDR1 SGHDT and CDR2 YYEEEE. V lost 2 bases and J lost 3, with 6 bases in between. The chain's CDR3 is CASSFGGYEQYF. CDR3 in DNA: TGTGCCAGCAGCTTTGGGGGCTACGAGCAGTACTTC.

V gene TRBV27 combines with J gene TRBJ2-7; maybe TRBD2 (5 bases). V gave up 3 bases and J gave up 4 bases, with 19 bases separating them. CDR3 length: 16 residues. CDR1 is MNHEY, CDR2 SMNVEV, per germline (reference sequence). CDR3 coding DNA: TGTGCCAGCAGTTTGAGTCTCAGAGGGCCGGGGTACGAGCAGTACTTC. Translated, it gives CASSLSLRGPGYEQYF.

This chain uses TRBV2 with TRBJ2-7; D is uncertain. The CDR3 has 11 residues. V lost 3 bases, J lost 2 bases, and 2 bases lay in between. Germline assignment: CDR1 SNHLY and CDR2 FYNNEI. The CDR3: CASSEAYEQYF. Written as DNA, the CDR3 is TGTGCCAGCAGTGAGGCCTACGAGCAGTACTTC.

The chain uses TRBV4-2 and TRBJ1-3; 9 positions match TRBD1. V dropped 3 bases and J dropped 2; count of bases not matched to a gene: 5. This CDR3 region has 16 residues. Per the germline V gene, CDR1 is LGHNA and CDR2 is YNFKEQ. The CDR3 loop reads CASSHAGTGTGNTIYF. The CDR3 nucleotides are TGTGCCAGCAGCCATGCAGGGACAGGGACTGGAAACACCATATATTTT.

The chain links TRBV24-1 to TRBJ2-3; 10 nucleotides align to TRBD1. V was pared by 3 bases and J by 5 bases, with 4 bases of the junction left unmatched. The germline CDR1 and CDR2 sequences are KGHDR and SFDVKD. CDR3 size: 15 residues. In DNA, the CDR3 is TGTGCCACCAGTGATCCGGGGACAGGGGAAGATACGCAGTATTTT. It translates to CATSDPGTGEDTQYF.

This clone was recorded a few times. The rearrangement uses TRBV27 and TRBJ1-2, with TRBD1 identical over 7 bases. Unmatched junction bases numbered 4, after V lost 3 bases and J lost 3 bases. The CDR3 extends over 14 amino acids. Germline CDR1 and CDR2: MNHEY and SMNVEV (reference sequence). CDR3 protein: CASSFKGADYGYTF. DNA for the CDR3: TGTGCCAGCAGTTTCAAGGGGGCGGACTATGGCTACACCTTC.

The chain uses TRBV9 and TRBJ2-7; 9 bases line up with TRBD1. The J segment lost 2 bases and the V segment lost 3 bases, leaving 3 bases of the junction unmatched. This CDR3 is 14 amino acids long. Germline loops: CDR1 SGDLS, CDR2 YYNGEE. DNA for the CDR3: TGTGCCAGCAGCGCGACAGGGGGGGCCTACGAGCAGTACTTC. Translated: CASSATGGAYEQYF.

Only one count was recorded for this clone. This chain links TRBV7-6 with TRBJ1-2; D is perhaps TRBD1 (5 bases). This CDR3 contains 15 residues. V was cut by 1 base and J by 2 bases, with 11 bases left in between. CDR1 is SGHVS and CDR2 is FNYEAQ in the germline V gene. CDR3 DNA: TGTGCCAGCAGCTTAGAAACAGGTGGAAACTATGGCTACACCTTC. Residues: CASSLETGGNYGYTF.

The V and J genes are TRBV18 and TRBJ2-7; D is undetermined. The V gene's germline CDR1 is KGHSH and CDR2 LQKENI. V dropped 2 bases and J dropped 9 bases, with 14 bases sitting between them. The CDR3 extends over 13 amino acids. CDR3 in DNA: TGTGCCAGCTCACCAGACGTCTATGTGGTGCAGTACTTC. Translating gives CASSPDVYVVQYF.

The chain links TRBV29-1 to TRBJ1-2; 8 bases line up with TRBD1. Germline V gene lookup returns CDR1 SQVTM and CDR2 ANQGSEA. With 0 bases clipped from V and 6 bases from J, the junction kept 6 bases outside the gene matches. The CDR3 has 14 amino acids. CDR3 protein: CSVEDGQGDHGYTF. The CDR3 coding sequence is TGCAGCGTTGAAGACGGACAGGGAGACCATGGCTACACCTTC. Using reference TRBV29-1 and TRBJ1-2 for the parts outside the CDR3, the full variable domain is SAVISQKPSRDICQRGTSLTIQCQVDSQVTMMFWYRQQPGQSLTLIATANQGSEATYESGFVIDKFPISRPNLTFSTLTVSNMSPEDSSIYLCSVEDGQGDHGYTFGSGTRLTVV.